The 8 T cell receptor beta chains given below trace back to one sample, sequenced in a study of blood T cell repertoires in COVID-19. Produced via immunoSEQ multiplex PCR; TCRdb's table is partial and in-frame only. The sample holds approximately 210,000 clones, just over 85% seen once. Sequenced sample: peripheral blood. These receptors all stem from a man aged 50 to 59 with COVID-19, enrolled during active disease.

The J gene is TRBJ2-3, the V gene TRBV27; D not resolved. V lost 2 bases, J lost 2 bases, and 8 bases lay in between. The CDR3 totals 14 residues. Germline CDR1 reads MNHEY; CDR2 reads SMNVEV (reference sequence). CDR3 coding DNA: TGTGCCAGCAGTTTAAACGTAGACACAGATACGCAGTATTTT. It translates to CASSLNVDTDTQYF.

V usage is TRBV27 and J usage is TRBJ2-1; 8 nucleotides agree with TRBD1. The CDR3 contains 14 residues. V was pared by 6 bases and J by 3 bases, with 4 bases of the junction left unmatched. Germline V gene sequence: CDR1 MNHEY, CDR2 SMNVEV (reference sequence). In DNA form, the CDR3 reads TGTGCCAGCAGCCAGACAGGGGACTACAATGAGCAGTTCTTC. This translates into CASSQTGDYNEQFF.

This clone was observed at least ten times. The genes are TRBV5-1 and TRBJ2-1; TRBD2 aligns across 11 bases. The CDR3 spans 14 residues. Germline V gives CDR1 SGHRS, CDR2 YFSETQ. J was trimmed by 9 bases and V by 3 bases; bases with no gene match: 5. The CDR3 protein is CASSSGLADLEQFF. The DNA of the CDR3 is TGCGCCAGCAGCTCGGGACTAGCGGATCTTGAGCAGTTCTTC.

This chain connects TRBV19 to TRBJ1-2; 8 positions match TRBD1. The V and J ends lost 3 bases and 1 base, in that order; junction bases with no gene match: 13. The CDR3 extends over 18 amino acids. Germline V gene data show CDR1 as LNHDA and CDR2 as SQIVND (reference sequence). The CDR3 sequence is CASSILTQGQDLNYGYTF. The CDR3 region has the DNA TGTGCCAGTAGTATCTTAACCCAGGGACAGGACCTTAACTATGGCTACACCTTC. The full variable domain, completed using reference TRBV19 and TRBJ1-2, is DGGITQSPKYLFRKEGQNVTLSCEQNLNHDAMYWYRQDPGQGLRLIYYSQIVNDFQKGDIAEGYSVSREKKESFPLTVTSAQKNPTAFYLCASSILTQGQDLNYGYTFGSGTRLTVV.

The DNA for the CDR3 is TGTGCCAGCAGCTGGGGACTAGCGGGAGTCTCCTACAATGAGCAGTTCTTC. It encodes CASSWGLAGVSYNEQFF. J is TRBJ2-1 and V is TRBV11-2, with 14 nucleotides matching TRBD2. V was clipped by 4 bases and J by 0 bases; unmatched bases: 2. This CDR3 has 17 amino acids. In germline, CDR1 is SGHAT, CDR2 FQNNGV.

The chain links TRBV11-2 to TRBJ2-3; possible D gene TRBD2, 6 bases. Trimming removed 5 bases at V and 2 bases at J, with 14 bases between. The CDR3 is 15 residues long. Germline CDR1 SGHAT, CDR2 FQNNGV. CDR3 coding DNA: TGTGCCAGCAGCAGGAGCGGGCTATACACAGATACGCAGTATTTT. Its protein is CASSRSGLYTDTQYF.

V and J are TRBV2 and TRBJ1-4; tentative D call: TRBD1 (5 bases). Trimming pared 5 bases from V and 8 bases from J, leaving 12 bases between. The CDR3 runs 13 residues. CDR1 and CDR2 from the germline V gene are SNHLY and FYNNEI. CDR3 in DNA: TGTGCCAGCAGTAGACAGATGGGGGAAAAACTGTTTTTT. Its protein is CASSRQMGEKLFF.

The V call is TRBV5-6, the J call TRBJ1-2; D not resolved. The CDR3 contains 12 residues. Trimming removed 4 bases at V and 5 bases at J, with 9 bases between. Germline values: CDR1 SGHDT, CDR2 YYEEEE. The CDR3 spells CASSRVVYGYTF. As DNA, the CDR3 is TGTGCCAGCAGCCGGGTTGTATATGGCTACACCTTC.